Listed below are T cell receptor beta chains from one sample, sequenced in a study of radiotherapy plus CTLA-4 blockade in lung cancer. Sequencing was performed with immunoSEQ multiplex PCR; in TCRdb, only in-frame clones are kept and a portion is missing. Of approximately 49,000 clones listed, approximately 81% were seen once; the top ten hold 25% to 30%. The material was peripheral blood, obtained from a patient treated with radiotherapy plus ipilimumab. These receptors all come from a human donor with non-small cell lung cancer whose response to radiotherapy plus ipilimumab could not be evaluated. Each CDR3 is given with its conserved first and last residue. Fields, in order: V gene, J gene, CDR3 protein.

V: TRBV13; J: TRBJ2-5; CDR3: CASSLGERAFSETQYF
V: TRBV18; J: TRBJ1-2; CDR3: CASSPPGGNIGGYTF
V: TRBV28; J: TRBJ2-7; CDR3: CASSFRTGGYEQYF
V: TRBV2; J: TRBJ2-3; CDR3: CASRPPGQGMMNTQYF
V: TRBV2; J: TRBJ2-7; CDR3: CASSVKREGEIEQYF
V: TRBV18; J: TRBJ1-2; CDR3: CASSPPSRNGYTF
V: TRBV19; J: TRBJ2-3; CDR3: CASSLTDTQYF
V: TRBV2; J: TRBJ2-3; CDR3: CASSEGGGQYF
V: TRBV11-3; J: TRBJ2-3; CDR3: CASGVSGGDTQYF
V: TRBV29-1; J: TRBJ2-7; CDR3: CSVETPSGRAYEQYF
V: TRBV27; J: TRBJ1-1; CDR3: CASSLVRTGSEAFF
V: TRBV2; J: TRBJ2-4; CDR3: CASSEAGTGLSKNIQYF
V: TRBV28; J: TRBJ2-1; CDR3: CASSSRSREQFF
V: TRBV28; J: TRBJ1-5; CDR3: CASSLERTRDQPQHF
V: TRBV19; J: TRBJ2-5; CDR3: CASSIDQGAGAKPQYF
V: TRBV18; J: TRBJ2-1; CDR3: CASSLAGGSHNEQFF
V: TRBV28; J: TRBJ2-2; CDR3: CASSFPRPSTGRVTGELFF
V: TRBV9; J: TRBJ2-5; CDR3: CASSIQEQETQYF
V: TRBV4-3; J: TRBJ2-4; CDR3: CASSHDIAKNIQYF
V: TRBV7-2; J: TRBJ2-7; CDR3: CASSLSSTLSYEQYF
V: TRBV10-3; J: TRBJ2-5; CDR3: CAISVGSVETQYF
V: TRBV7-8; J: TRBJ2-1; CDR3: CASSNLQGYNEQFF
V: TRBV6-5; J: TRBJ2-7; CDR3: CASSSPAGGTYEQYF
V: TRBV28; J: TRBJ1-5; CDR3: CASSPEALGNQPQHF
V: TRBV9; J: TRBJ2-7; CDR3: CASSAGQSYEQYF
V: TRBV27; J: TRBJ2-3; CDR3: CASMGGTDTQYF
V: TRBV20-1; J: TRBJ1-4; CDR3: CSARGEAATLF
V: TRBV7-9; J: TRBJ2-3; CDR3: CASSLSLAATDTQYF
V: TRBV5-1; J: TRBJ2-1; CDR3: CASSREPNNEQFF
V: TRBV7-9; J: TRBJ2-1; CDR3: CASSSYRSSYNEQFF
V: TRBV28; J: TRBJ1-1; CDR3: CASSLGGSLPEAFF
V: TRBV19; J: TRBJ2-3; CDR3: CASSSRREAWTDTQYF
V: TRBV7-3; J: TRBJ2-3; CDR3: CASSSSGLLAGAGDTQYF
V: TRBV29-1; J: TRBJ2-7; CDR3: CSVSSAGTGNGHEQYF
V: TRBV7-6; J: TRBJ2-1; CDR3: CASSLEGSGAPYNEQFF
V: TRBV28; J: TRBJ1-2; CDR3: CASSVQGSLGYGYTF
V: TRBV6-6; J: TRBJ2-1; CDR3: CASMELAGWLNEQFF
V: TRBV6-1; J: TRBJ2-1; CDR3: CASREGQSSYNEQFF
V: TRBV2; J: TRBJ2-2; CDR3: CARTGTMNTGELFF
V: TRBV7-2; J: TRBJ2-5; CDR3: CASSSGTGSGKTQYF
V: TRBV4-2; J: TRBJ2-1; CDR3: CASSQASGRAYDEQFF
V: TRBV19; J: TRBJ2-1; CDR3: CASSIDLAGPSYNEQFF
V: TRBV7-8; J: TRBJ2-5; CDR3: CASSHEAGDQETQYF
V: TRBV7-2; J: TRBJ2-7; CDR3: CASSLAGLADIYEQYF
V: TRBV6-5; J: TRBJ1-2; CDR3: CATLNGGAGGYTF
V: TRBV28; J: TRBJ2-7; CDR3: CASSLGQATYEQYF
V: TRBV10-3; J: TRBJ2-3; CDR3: CAISAVAGADTQYF
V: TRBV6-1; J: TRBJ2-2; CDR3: CASRTGSAGELFF
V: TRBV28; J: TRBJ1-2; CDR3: CASSFWFQGGDGYTF
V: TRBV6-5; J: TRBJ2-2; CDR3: CASSYQGGDTGELFF
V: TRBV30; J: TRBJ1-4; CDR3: CAWSVPTGLNEKLFF
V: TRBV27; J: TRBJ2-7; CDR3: CASSTQTMGGTLSEQYF
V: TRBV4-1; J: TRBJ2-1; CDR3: CASSQRSGGPNEQFF
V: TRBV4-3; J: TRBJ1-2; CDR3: CASSQDRGLPTSGGYTF
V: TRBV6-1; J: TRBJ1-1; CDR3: CASSERFGRGSNTEAFF
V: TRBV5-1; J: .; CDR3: CASSLTGTGFLQSYEQYF
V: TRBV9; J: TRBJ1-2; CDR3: CASSPGTGGGFSYTF
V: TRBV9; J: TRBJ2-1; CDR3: CASSDRGGEQFF
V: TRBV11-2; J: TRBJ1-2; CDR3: CASRSITGRRSYGYTF
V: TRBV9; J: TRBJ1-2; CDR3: CASSVDRAPGGYTF